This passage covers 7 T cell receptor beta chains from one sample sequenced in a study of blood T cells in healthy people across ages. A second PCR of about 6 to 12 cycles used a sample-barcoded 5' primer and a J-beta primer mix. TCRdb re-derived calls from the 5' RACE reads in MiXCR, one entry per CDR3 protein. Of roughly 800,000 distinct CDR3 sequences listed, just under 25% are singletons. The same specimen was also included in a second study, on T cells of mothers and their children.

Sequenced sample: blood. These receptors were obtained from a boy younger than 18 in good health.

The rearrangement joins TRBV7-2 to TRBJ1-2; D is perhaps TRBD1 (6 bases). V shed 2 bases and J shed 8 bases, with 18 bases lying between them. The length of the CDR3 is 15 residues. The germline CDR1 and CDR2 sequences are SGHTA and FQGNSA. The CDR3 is CASSLQVGGAEGYTF. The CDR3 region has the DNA TGTGCCAGCAGCTTACAGGTTGGGGGGGCTGAAGGCTACACCTTC.

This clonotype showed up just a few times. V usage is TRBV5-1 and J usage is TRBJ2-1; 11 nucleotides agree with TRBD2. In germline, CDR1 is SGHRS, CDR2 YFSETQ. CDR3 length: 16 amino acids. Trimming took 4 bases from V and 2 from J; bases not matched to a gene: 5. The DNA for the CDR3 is TGCGCCAGCAGCGCGACTAGCGGGGTCCCCTACAATGAGCAGTTCTTC. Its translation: CASSATSGVPYNEQFF.

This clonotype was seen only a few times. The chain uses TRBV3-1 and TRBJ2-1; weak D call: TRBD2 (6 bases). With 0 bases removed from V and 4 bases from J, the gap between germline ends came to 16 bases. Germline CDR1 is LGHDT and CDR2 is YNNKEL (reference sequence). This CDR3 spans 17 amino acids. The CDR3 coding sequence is TGTGCCAGCAGCCAAGACTTCGGGACTGAAATTTACAATGAGCAGTTCTTC. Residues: CASSQDFGTEIYNEQFF.

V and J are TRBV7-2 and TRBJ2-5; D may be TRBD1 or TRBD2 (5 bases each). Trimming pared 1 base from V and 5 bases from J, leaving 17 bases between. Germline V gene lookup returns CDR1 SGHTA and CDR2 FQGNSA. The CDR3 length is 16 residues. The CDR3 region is CASSLGLGGGAETQYF. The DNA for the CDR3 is TGTGCCAGCAGCTTAGGACTGGGTGGGGGAGCGGAGACCCAGTACTTC.

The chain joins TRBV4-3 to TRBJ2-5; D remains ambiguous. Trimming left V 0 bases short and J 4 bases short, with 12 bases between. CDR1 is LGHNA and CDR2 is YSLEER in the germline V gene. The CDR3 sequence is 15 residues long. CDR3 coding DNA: TGCGCCAGCAGCCAAGAAAGGGAAAAGGGAGAGACCCAGTACTTC. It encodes CASSQEREKGETQYF.

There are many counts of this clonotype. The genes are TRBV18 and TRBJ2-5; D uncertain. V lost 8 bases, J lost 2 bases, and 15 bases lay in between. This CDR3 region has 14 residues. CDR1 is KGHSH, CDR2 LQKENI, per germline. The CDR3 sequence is CASSPGRLQETQYF. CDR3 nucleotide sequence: TGTGCCAGCAGCCCAGGACGGCTACAAGAGACCCAGTACTTC.

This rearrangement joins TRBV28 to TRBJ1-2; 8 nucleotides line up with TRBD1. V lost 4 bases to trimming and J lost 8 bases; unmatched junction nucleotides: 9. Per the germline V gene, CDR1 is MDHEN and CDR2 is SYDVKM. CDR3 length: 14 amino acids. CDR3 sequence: CASSSVRGLGGYTF. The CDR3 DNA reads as TGTGCCAGCAGTTCCGTCAGGGGGCTGGGGGGCTACACCTTC.